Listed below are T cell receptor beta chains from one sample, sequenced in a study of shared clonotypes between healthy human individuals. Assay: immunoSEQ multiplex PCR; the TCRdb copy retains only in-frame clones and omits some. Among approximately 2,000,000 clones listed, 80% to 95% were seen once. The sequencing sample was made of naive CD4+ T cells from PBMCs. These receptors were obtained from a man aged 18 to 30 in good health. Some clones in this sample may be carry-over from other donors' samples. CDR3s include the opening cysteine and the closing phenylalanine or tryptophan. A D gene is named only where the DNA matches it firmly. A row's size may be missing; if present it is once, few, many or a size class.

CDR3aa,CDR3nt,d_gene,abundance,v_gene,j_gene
CASSPGRDYNEQFF,TGTGCCAGCTCACCAGGCCGGGACTACAATGAGCAGTTCTTC,NA,NA,TRBV18,TRBJ2-1
CASSLGRERETQYF,TGTGCCAGCAGCTTAGGGCGGGAGAGAGAGACCCAGTACTTC,TRBD2,NA,TRBV7-2,TRBJ2-5
CASSQVGGTGVNEQFF,TGCGCCAGCAGCCAAGTCGGAGGGACAGGGGTCAATGAGCAGTTCTTC,TRBD1,few,TRBV4-1,TRBJ2-1
CASSPRTGPGQFF,TGTGCCAGCAGCCCCCGGACAGGCCCCGGGCAGTTCTTC,TRBD1,NA,TRBV7-2,TRBJ2-1
CASSFRARGPQHF,TGTGCCAGCAGTTTCCGGGCCAGGGGGCCCCAGCATTTT,NA,NA,TRBV28,TRBJ1-5
CASSYLADSSYEQYF,TGTGCCAGCAGCTACTTAGCGGACTCCTCCTACGAGCAGTACTTC,NA,NA,TRBV7-9,TRBJ2-7
CASSAQGVGSTDTQYF,TGCGCCAGCAGCGCGCAGGGTGTGGGGAGCACAGATACGCAGTATTTT,NA,NA,TRBV5-1,TRBJ2-3
CASKTIYLFSYQGDTEAFF,TGTGCCAGCAAGACCATCTACCTCTTCTCTTACCAGGGGGACACTGAAGCTTTCTTT,TRBD1,NA,TRBV28,TRBJ1-1
CASSSIRWTSGNYPFF,TGTGCCAGCAGCTCAATCCGTTGGACTAGCGGGAATTATCCGTTCTTC,TRBD2,NA,TRBV7-8,TRBJ2-1
CASSLAGRTEKLFF,TGTGCCAGCAGCTTAGCCGGCCGGACTGAAAAACTGTTTTTT,NA,NA,TRBV11-2,TRBJ1-4
CASSPGQFNQPQHF,TGTGCCAGCAGTCCGGGACAGTTCAATCAGCCCCAGCATTTT,TRBD1,NA,TRBV6-5,TRBJ1-5
CASSDGGVRQPQHF,TGTGCCAGCAGTGACGGGGGAGTTCGGCAGCCCCAGCATTTT,NA,NA,TRBV6-1,TRBJ1-5
CASSVLGGNSWNTEAFF,TGTGCCAGCAGCGTATTGGGCGGGAACAGCTGGAACACTGAAGCTTTCTTT,NA,NA,TRBV9,TRBJ1-1
CATSRDHPGQGSYEQYF,TGTGCCACCAGCAGAGATCATCCGGGACAGGGCTCCTACGAGCAGTACTTC,TRBD1,NA,TRBV15,TRBJ2-7
CASSADRGLGYTF,TGTGCCAGCAGTGCGGACAGGGGGCTCGGCTACACCTTC,TRBD1,NA,TRBV6-1,TRBJ1-2
CATGGAGSGANVLTF,TGTGCCACCGGGGGTGCCGGATCTGGGGCCAACGTCCTGACTTTC,NA,NA,TRBV28,TRBJ2-6
CASTPPGGGYTF,TGTGCCAGCACCCCCCCCGGGGGCGGCTACACCTTC,NA,once,TRBV6-6,TRBJ1-2
CASSFAGGNTIYF,TGTGCCAGCAGTTTCGCGGGGGGAAACACCATATATTTT,NA,NA,TRBV6-5,TRBJ1-3
CASSLVPGLSGELFF,TGTGCCAGCAGTTTGGTCCCGGGACTCTCCGGGGAGCTGTTTTTT,NA,NA,TRBV6-5,TRBJ2-2
CASSSLTPGDNYGYTF,TGTGCCAGCAGCTCCCTTACGCCAGGGGACAACTATGGCTACACCTTC,NA,once,TRBV7-9,TRBJ1-2
CASSGLAGLYEQYF,TGTGCCAGTAGTGGTTTAGCGGGCCTCTACGAGCAGTACTTC,TRBD2,NA,TRBV19,TRBJ2-7
CASSQDLGDLAGGNEQFF,TGTGCCAGCAGCCAAGATCTGGGGGATCTAGCGGGAGGGAATGAGCAGTTCTTC,TRBD2,once,TRBV4-2,TRBJ2-1
CASSRASGIDDNEQFF,TGTGCCAGCAGCCGGGCTAGCGGGATCGATGACAATGAGCAGTTCTTC,TRBD2,NA,TRBV4-2,TRBJ2-1
CASIGTSKNEQFF,TGTGCCAGTATCGGGACTAGTAAAAATGAGCAGTTCTTC,TRBD2,NA,TRBV19,TRBJ2-1
CASSLGPSTAPNEQFF,TGTGCCAGCAGCTTAGGTCCCTCGACGGCGCCCAATGAGCAGTTCTTC,NA,NA,TRBV7-9,TRBJ2-1
CASSASPLVGGVYGYTF,TGTGCCAGCAGCGCCTCCCCCCTAGTTGGGGGCGTCTATGGCTACACCTTC,NA,NA,TRBV5-4,TRBJ1-2